The source of this T cell receptor (beta chain) is a study of blood T cell repertoires in COVID-19. Study summary: The study drew acute and convalescent COVID-19 samples from the United States, Italy and Spain.

Repertoires were generated with immunoSEQ multiplex PCR, while TCRdb's copy carries only in-frame clones and drops some. The sample lists about 240,000 clones, about four fifths occurring once. Germline loops: CDR1 SGHAT, CDR2 FQNNGV. V dropped 6 bases and J dropped 0; count of bases not matched to a gene: 12. The CDR3 runs 18 residues. This sequence was found in a woman aged 18-35 years with acute or convalescent COVID-19. Specimen: peripheral blood. This chain connects TRBV11-2 to TRBJ2-7; 12 bases agree with TRBD1. CDR3 coding DNA: TGTGCCAGCAGATACCGGGACAGGGGGCTAATCTTCTCCTACGAGCAGTACTTC. Translating it yields CASRYRDRGLIFSYEQYF. The full variable domain, completed using reference TRBV11-2 and TRBJ2-7, is EAGVAQSPRYKIIEKRQSVAFWCNPISGHATLYWYQQILGQGPKLLIQFQNNGVVDDSQLPKDRFSAERLKGVDSTLKIQPAKLEDSAVYLCASRYRDRGLIFSYEQYFGPGTRLTVT.